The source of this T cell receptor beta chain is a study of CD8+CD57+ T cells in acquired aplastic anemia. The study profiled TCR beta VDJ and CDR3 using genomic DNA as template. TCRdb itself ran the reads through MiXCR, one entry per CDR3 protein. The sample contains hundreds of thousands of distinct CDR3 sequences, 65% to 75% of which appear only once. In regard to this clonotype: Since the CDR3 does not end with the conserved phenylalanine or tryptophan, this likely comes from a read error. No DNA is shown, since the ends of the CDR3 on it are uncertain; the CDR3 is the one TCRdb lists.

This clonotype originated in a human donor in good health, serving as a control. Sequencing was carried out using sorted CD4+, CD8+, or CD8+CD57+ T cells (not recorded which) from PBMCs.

CDR3 protein: CASSARTELWLQC. V is TRBV7-2 and J is TRBJ1-2. From germline, CDR1 is SGHTA and CDR2 FQGNSA. The CDR3 has 13 amino acids, counting both end residues.